The 16 T cell receptor beta chains reported below all come from one sample, sequenced in a study of T cell responses to AZD1222 COVID-19 vaccine (dated by TCRdb to about 2021). The protocol used for the library was the immunoSEQ multiplex PCR assay. TCRdb took over this immuneACCESS table, retaining in-frame rearrangements with V and J assigned. Such tables are incomplete; in checked studies, under half of the missing clones stem from an unresolved V gene, and the remainder is unexplained. The sample table shows 100,000 to 150,000 clones, and around 92% are seen once. About 2.1% of the sample is taken by the ten largest. According to the study, the label for this sample's time point signals: about 28 days (+/-7) after the second vaccine dose. Sequenced here: peripheral blood, sampled 28 days after the second AZD1222 dose. The receptors here all came from an adult who received the AZD1222 COVID-19 vaccine.

V gene TRBV7-2 combines with J gene TRBJ1-5; 8 bases map to TRBD1. The CDR3 sequence is 15 residues long. The trim removed 5 bases at V and 6 bases at J, leaving 9 bases unmatched. Per the germline V gene, CDR1 is SGHTA and CDR2 is FQGNSA. The CDR3 loop reads CASSQRTGLGQPQHF. CDR3 nucleotides: TGTGCCAGCAGCCAACGGACAGGGTTGGGTCAGCCCCAGCATTTT. The full variable domain, with the rest looked up from reference TRBV7-2 and TRBJ1-5, is GAGVSQSPSNKVTEKGKDVELRCDPISGHTALYWYRQSLGQGLEFLIYFQGNSAPDKSGLPSDRFSAERTGGSVSTLTIQRTQQEDSAVYLCASSQRTGLGQPQHFGDGTRLSIL.

This rearrangement joins TRBV24-1 to TRBJ2-1, with D perhaps TRBD1 (5 bases). Germline V gives CDR1 KGHDR, CDR2 SFDVKD. V dropped 2 bases and J dropped 4 bases, with 20 bases sitting between them. The length of the CDR3 is 18 residues. Here the CDR3 reads CATSDSQGFPQFYNEQFF. The CDR3 nucleotides are TGTGCCACCAGTGATTCCCAGGGATTTCCCCAATTTTACAATGAGCAGTTCTTC.

The genes are TRBV2 and TRBJ1-2, with D possibly TRBD1 on 5 matching bases. The CDR3 covers 14 residues. Germline CDR1 SNHLY, CDR2 FYNNEI. V lost 0 bases to trimming and J lost 4 bases, with 9 bases between them. CDR3: CASSEADTRYGYTF. Written as DNA, the CDR3 is TGTGCCAGCAGTGAAGCGGACACCCGCTATGGCTACACCTTC. The variable domain in full, with the rest retrieved from reference TRBV2 and TRBJ1-2, is EPEVTQTPSHQVTQMGQEVILRCVPISNHLYFYWYRQILGQKVEFLVSFYNNEISEKSEIFDDQFSVERPDGSNFTLKIRSTKLEDSAMYFCASSEADTRYGYTFGSGTRLTVV.

Only a few counts were recorded for this clone. V and J are TRBV3-1 (or the pseudogene TRBV3-2) and TRBJ1-1; D might be TRBD1 (5 bases). CDR1 LGHDT and CDR2 YNNKEL come from the germline V gene (reference sequence). The V and J ends lost 1 base and 0 bases respectively, with 9 bases between them. The CDR3 has 15 amino acids. CDR3 amino acids: CASSQGGHLNTEAFF. The CDR3 DNA reads TGTGCCAGCAGCCAAGGGGGCCATTTGAACACTGAAGCTTTCTTT.

The chain has TRBV6-5 and TRBJ1-6; 9 positions agree with TRBD1. This CDR3 spans 14 amino acids. The V gene end was trimmed by 6 bases and the J gene end by 7 bases; junction bases not matched to a gene: 4. Germline V gene sequence: CDR1 MNHEY, CDR2 SVGAGI. The CDR3 DNA reads as TGTGCCAGCAGGGGGACAGGGCAAAATTCACCCCTCCACTTT. Translating gives CASRGTGQNSPLHF.

This chain joins TRBV29-1 and TRBJ2-1; D unresolved. V lost 0 bases to trimming and J lost 4 bases, with 7 bases between them. CDR1 is SQVTM and CDR2 is ANQGSEA in the germline V gene. CDR3 length: 13 amino acids. The DNA of the CDR3 is TGCAGCGTTGAAGAAAGCTTTTACAATGAGCAGTTCTTC. It is translated as CSVEESFYNEQFF.

V gene TRBV30 combines with J gene TRBJ1-1; 7 nucleotides agree with TRBD1. CDR3 length equals 13 residues. CDR1 is GTSNPN, CDR2 SVGIG, per germline (reference sequence). J gave up 12 bases and V 1 base, and 11 bases lay outside the gene matches. The CDR3: CAWSANEGTETFF. The DNA for the CDR3 is TGTGCCTGGAGTGCCAACGAGGGGACAGAGACTTTCTTT.

The chain carries TRBV6-6 and TRBJ2-3, with 7 bases fitting TRBD2. The CDR3 sequence is 15 residues long. The germline gives CDR1 MNHNY, CDR2 SVGAGI (reference sequence). J lost 2 bases, V lost 2 bases, and 4 bases had no gene match. The CDR3 nucleotides read TGTGCCAGCAGTTACGGGGGAGGGCCCACAGATACGCAGTATTTT. Translating it yields CASSYGGGPTDTQYF.

This rearrangement joins TRBV7-9 to TRBJ1-1; 12 bases fit TRBD1. The J segment lost 2 bases and the V segment lost 4 bases, leaving 5 bases of the junction unmatched. The CDR3 is 16 residues long. Germline V gene data show CDR1 as SEHNR and CDR2 as FQNEAQ (reference sequence). The CDR3 loop is CASSSGTGGPNTEAFF. CDR3 nucleotide sequence: TGTGCCAGCAGCTCCGGGACAGGGGGCCCCAACACTGAAGCTTTCTTT.

Here the CDR3 reads CASSQQGNTEAFF. The CDR3 DNA reads TGCGCCAGCAGTCAACAGGGGAACACTGAAGCTTTCTTT. This chain links TRBV10-1 with TRBJ1-1; a weak D match, TRBD1 (6 bases). V shed 5 bases and J shed 1 base, with 8 bases lying between them. The CDR3 totals 13 residues. CDR1 and CDR2 (germline): WNHNN, SYGVQD (reference sequence).

CDR3 in DNA: TGTGCCAGCAGTTACTCGGGACAGCAATCTAACTATGGCTACACCTTC. This sequence encodes CASSYSGQQSNYGYTF. V usage is TRBV6-5 and J usage is TRBJ1-2; 7 nucleotides align to TRBD1. The CDR3 is 16 amino acids. Unmatched junction bases numbered 4, after V lost 0 bases and J lost 0 bases. Germline V gives CDR1 MNHEY, CDR2 SVGAGI.

On this clone itself: The sample carries other DNA sequences with the same CDR3. The chain links TRBV2 to TRBJ1-4; no firm D call. Trimming removed 3 bases from V and 0 bases from J, with 5 bases in between. Germline V gives CDR1 SNHLY, CDR2 FYNNEI. The CDR3 is 14 amino acids. The CDR3 DNA sequence: TGTGCCAGCAGTGATTCCACAACTAATGAAAAACTGTTTTTT. Translated: CASSDSTTNEKLFF.

The CDR3 nucleotides read TGCGCCAGCAGCCAAGAATTAGAGGGAAGAGGGGAGCAGTTCTTC. Residues: CASSQELEGRGEQFF. The chain joins TRBV4-3 to TRBJ2-1, with TRBD2 as a possible D gene (5 bases). The CDR3 length is 15 residues. Germline lookup yields CDR1 LGHNA and CDR2 YSLEER. V gave up 0 bases and J gave up 10 bases, with 16 bases separating them.

This chain links TRBV15 with TRBJ2-5; TRBD2 is a possible D gene (5 bases). The CDR3 extends over 15 amino acids. Germline V gene data show CDR1 as LNHNV and CDR2 as YYDKDF (reference sequence). V was pared by 0 bases and J by 4 bases, with 12 bases between. CDR3 residues: CATSRDPGFVETQYF. Written as DNA, the CDR3 is TGTGCCACCAGCAGAGACCCGGGGTTCGTAGAGACCCAGTACTTC.

This clone was recorded once. The chain couples TRBV18 to TRBJ1-1, with D unresolved. V shed 4 bases and J shed 3 bases, with 6 bases lying between them. The CDR3 has 12 residues. Germline V lookup: CDR1 KGHSH, CDR2 LQKENI. DNA of the CDR3: TGTGCCAGCTCACGGAGAGACACTGAAGCTTTCTTT. Protein: CASSRRDTEAFF.

The chain couples TRBV27 to TRBJ1-1; no clear D gene. The CDR3 extends over 18 amino acids. Trimming took 4 bases from V and 3 from J, leaving 24 bases between them. Per the germline V gene, CDR1 is MNHEY and CDR2 is SMNVEV (reference sequence). The chain's CDR3 is CASSSRWKTGPGDTEAFF. As DNA, the CDR3 is TGTGCCAGCAGTTCTCGGTGGAAGACGGGCCCCGGGGACACTGAAGCTTTCTTT.